What follows is one T cell receptor (beta chain) and its context. Its antigen is not identified. The data are from a study of blood T cells in healthy people across ages. Study information: Per two T cells, about one barcoded beta molecule was captured through template switching. Study-wide results and caveats: Long-lived donors had more naive CD4+ cells and higher diversity than aged donors.

The length of the CDR3 is 15 residues. V was clipped by 5 bases and J by 4 bases; unmatched bases: 8. Looked up from germline, CDR1 is SEHNR and CDR2 is FQNEAQ (reference sequence). The second PCR ran about 6 to 12 cycles with a sample-barcoded 5' primer and J-beta primers. TCRdb re-called the 5' RACE reads with MiXCR, one entry per CDR3 protein. The sample lists 1,300,000 or so distinct CDR3 sequences; approximately 59% were seen once. Samples had at least 7 million PBMCs isolated from them. Extraction of total RNA produced a minimum of 5 micrograms from each sample. Material for sequencing was blood. The origin of this receptor is a man younger than 35 in good health. The rearrangement links TRBV7-9 to TRBJ1-2, with TRBD1 matching over 9 bases. The CDR3 sequence: CASSLQDRGPYGYTF. CDR3 DNA: TGTGCCAGCAGCCTCCAGGACAGGGGTCCCTATGGCTACACCTTC. The whole variable domain, remainder taken from reference TRBV7-9 and TRBJ1-2, is DTGVSQNPRHKITKRGQNVTFRCDPISEHNRLYWYRQTLGQGPEFLTYFQNEAQLEKSRLLSDRFSAERPKGSFSTLEIQRTEQGDSAMYLCASSLQDRGPYGYTFGSGTRLTVV.